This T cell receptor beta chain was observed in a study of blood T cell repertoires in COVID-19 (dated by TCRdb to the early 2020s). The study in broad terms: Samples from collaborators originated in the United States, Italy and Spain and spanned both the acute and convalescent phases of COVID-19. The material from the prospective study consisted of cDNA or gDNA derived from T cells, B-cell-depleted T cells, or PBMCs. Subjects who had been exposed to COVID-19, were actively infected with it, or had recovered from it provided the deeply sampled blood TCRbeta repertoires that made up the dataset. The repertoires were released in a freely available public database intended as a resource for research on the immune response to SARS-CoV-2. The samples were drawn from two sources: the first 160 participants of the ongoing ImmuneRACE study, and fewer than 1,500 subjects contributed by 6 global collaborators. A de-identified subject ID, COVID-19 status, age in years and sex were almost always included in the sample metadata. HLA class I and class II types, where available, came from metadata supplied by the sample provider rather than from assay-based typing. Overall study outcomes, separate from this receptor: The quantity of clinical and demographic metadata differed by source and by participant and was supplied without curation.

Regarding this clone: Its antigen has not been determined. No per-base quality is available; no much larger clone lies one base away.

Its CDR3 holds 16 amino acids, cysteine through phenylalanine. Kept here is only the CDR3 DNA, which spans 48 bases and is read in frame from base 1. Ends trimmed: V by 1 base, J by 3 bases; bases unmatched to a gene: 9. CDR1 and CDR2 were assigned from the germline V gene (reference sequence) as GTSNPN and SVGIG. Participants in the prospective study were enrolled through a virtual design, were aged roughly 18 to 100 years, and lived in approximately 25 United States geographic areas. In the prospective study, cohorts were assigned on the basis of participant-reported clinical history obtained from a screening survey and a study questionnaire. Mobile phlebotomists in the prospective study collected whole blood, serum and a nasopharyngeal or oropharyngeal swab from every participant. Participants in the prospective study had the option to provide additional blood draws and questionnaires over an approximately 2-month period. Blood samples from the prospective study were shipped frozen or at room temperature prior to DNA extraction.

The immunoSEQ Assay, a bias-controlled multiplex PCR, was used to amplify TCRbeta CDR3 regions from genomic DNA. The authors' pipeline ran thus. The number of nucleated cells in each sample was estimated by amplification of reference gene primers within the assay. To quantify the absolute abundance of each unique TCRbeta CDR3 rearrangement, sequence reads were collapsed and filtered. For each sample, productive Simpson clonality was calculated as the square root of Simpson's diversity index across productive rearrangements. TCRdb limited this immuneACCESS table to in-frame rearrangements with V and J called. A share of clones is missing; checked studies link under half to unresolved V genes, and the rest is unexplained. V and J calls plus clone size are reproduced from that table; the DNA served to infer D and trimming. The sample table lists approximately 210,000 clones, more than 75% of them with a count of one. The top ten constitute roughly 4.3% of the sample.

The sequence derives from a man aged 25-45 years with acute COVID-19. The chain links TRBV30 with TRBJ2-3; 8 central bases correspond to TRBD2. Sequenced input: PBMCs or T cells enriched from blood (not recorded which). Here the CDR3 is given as CAWSAGLVAGTDTQYF. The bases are TGTGCCTGGAGTGCGGGACTAGTAGCGGGAACAGATACGCAGTATTTT.